The rows below give T cell receptor beta chains drawn from one sample of a study of T cell repertoires in cytomegalovirus infection. Their target antigens are unknown. MiXCR, applied by TCRdb to the reads, yields one record per CDR3 protein. The sample yields about 920,000 distinct CDR3 sequences, around a third seen once. Sample: cultured CD8+ T cells from PBMCs, taken from culture after CMV antigen stimulation. The receptors here all came from a human donor in good health (CMV status not recorded). Some clones in this sample may be carry-over from other donors' samples. CDR3s include the opening cysteine and the closing phenylalanine or tryptophan. The D gene is left open where the match is weak. Size values are once, few and many counts, or a class for expanded clones, and some rows have none.

D: .
J: TRBJ1-4
length: 14
V: TRBV10-3
size: few
CDR3: CAISEQGINEKLFF
DNA: TGTGCCATCAGTGAGCAGGGGATAAATGAAAAACTGTTTTTT

D: .
J: TRBJ1-5
length: 16
V: TRBV7-9
size: few
CDR3: CASSQGTGSSNQPQHF
DNA: TGTGCCAGCAGCCAAGGGACGGGAAGTAGCAATCAGCCCCAGCATTTT

D: .
J: TRBJ1-2
length: 15
V: TRBV27
size: .
CDR3: CASSSSLTGYYGYTF
DNA: TGTGCCAGCAGTTCGTCGTTGACAGGCTATTATGGCTACACCTTC

D: TRBD1
J: TRBJ2-5
length: 14
V: TRBV12-3/TRBV12-4
size: .
CDR3: CASSTGTGAETQYF
DNA: TGTGCCAGCAGCACCGGGACAGGGGCAGAGACCCAGTACTTC

D: .
J: TRBJ2-7
length: 16
V: TRBV5-1
size: few
CDR3: CASSLEWGPPGYEQYF
DNA: TGCGCCAGCAGCTTGGAATGGGGTCCCCCCGGCTACGAGCAGTACTTC

D: .
J: TRBJ1-1
length: 15
V: TRBV10-3
size: few
CDR3: CAISVRNREYTEAFF
DNA: TGTGCCATCAGTGTCCGAAACAGAGAATACACTGAAGCTTTCTTT

D: .
J: TRBJ2-3
length: 15
V: TRBV18
size: few
CDR3: CASSPRGEGGDTQYF
DNA: TGTGCCAGCTCACCACGAGGGGAAGGGGGAGATACGCAGTATTTT

D: .
J: TRBJ1-4
length: 15
V: TRBV7-9
size: .
CDR3: CASSSEGATNEKLFF
DNA: TGTGCCAGCAGCTCGGAGGGTGCAACTAATGAAAAACTGTTTTTT

D: .
J: TRBJ2-3
length: 13
V: TRBV27
size: many
CDR3: CASSLSIRDTQYF
DNA: TGTGCCAGCAGTTTATCGATTCGGGATACGCAGTATTTT

D: .
J: TRBJ2-3
length: 15
V: TRBV7-6
size: .
CDR3: CASSYTDRYTDTQYF
DNA: TGTGCCAGCAGCTATACAGACCGCTACACAGATACGCAGTATTTT

D: .
J: TRBJ2-1
length: 15
V: TRBV7-9
size: .
CDR3: CASSPPQAPRDEQFF
DNA: TGTGCCAGCAGCCCACCGCAGGCCCCCCGGGATGAGCAGTTCTTC

D: .
J: TRBJ2-5
length: 14
V: TRBV3-1
size: once
CDR3: CASSQLAYQETQYF
DNA: TGTGCCAGCAGCCAACTGGCGTACCAAGAGACCCAGTACTTC

D: TRBD1
J: TRBJ2-4
length: 18
V: TRBV7-6
size: few
CDR3: CASSPQQQGAWAKNIQYF
DNA: TGTGCCAGCAGCCCACAGCAACAGGGGGCTTGGGCCAAAAACATTCAGTACTTC

D: .
J: TRBJ1-5
length: 12
V: TRBV13
size: few
CDR3: CASSAGFGAQHF
DNA: TGTGCCAGCAGCGCAGGGTTCGGGGCCCAGCATTTT

D: .
J: TRBJ2-5
length: 16
V: TRBV7-4
size: .
CDR3: CASSLGQLMYQETQYF
DNA: TGTGCCAGCAGCTTAGGACAGCTAATGTACCAAGAGACCCAGTACTTC

D: .
J: TRBJ2-2
length: 14
V: TRBV20-1
size: few
CDR3: CSAVASANTGELFF
DNA: TGCAGTGCAGTAGCAAGCGCGAACACCGGGGAGCTGTTTTTT

D: .
J: TRBJ2-1
length: 15
V: TRBV6-1
size: few
CDR3: CASNQGQAIYNEQFF
DNA: TGTGCCAGCAACCAGGGGCAGGCCATCTACAATGAGCAGTTCTTC

D: .
J: TRBJ1-1
length: 14
V: TRBV6-2/TRBV6-3
size: .
CDR3: CASRDEGRDTEAFF
DNA: TGTGCCAGCAGGGACGAGGGGAGGGACACTGAAGCTTTCTTT

D: .
J: TRBJ2-5
length: 16
V: TRBV7-6
size: .
CDR3: CASSLDPTDFQETQYF
DNA: TGTGCCAGCAGCTTAGACCCGACTGACTTTCAAGAGACCCAGTACTTC

D: TRBD1
J: TRBJ1-4
length: 15
V: TRBV27
size: .
CDR3: CASSLQTGVGEKLFF
DNA: TGTGCCAGCAGCTTACAGACAGGGGTGGGCGAAAAACTGTTTTTT

D: TRBD1
J: TRBJ1-2
length: 15
V: TRBV24-1
size: few
CDR3: CATSDFGRGIDGYTF
DNA: TGTGCCACCAGTGATTTTGGCAGGGGGATCGATGGCTACACCTTC

D: .
J: TRBJ1-4
length: 12
V: TRBV7-6
size: .
CDR3: CASSLIPGKLFF
DNA: TGTGCCAGCAGCTTAATTCCCGGGAAACTGTTTTTT

D: .
J: TRBJ2-7
length: 17
V: TRBV11-2
size: .
CDR3: CASSLGGGGLHSYEQYF
DNA: TGTGCCAGCAGCTTAGGAGGTGGCGGACTCCACTCCTACGAGCAGTACTTC

D: .
J: TRBJ1-5
length: 14
V: TRBV27
size: .
CDR3: CASSLGADNQPQHF
DNA: TGTGCCAGCAGTTTAGGGGCAGACAATCAGCCCCAGCATTTT

D: .
J: TRBJ2-1
length: 15
V: TRBV19
size: .
CDR3: CASSVDRNPYNEQFF
DNA: TGTGCCAGTAGTGTCGACAGAAATCCCTACAATGAGCAGTTCTTC

D: .
J: TRBJ2-5
length: 12
V: TRBV29-1
size: .
CDR3: CSVRTGMETQYF
DNA: TGCAGCGTTCGTACAGGGATGGAGACCCAGTACTTC

D: TRBD1
J: TRBJ2-1
length: 13
V: TRBV6-2/TRBV6-3
size: many
CDR3: CASSSTGGLEQFF
DNA: TGTGCCAGCAGTTCCACAGGGGGACTTGAGCAGTTCTTC

D: TRBD1
J: TRBJ1-6
length: 15
V: TRBV7-2
size: many
CDR3: CASSTPGQGGSPLHF
DNA: TGTGCCAGCAGCACCCCGGGACAGGGTGGTTCACCCCTCCACTTT